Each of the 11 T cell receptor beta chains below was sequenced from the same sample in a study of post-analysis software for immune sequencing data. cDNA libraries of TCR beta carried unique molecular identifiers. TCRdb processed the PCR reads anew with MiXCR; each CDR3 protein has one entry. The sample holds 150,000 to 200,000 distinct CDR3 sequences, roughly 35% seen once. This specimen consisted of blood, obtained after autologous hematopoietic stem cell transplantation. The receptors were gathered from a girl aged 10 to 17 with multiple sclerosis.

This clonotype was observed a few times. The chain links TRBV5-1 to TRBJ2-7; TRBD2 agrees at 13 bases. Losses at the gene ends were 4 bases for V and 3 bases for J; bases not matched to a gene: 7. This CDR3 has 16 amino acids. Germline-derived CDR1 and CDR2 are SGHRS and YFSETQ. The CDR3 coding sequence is TGCGCCAGCAGCGATGGACTAGCGGGAGAGGGCTACGAGCAGTACTTC. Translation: CASSDGLAGEGYEQYF.

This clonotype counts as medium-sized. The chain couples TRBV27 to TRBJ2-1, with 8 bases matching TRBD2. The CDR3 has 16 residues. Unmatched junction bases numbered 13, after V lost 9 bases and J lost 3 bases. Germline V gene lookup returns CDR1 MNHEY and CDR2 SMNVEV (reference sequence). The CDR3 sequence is CASKLGSGGGYNEQFF. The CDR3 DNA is TGTGCCAGTAAACTGGGGAGCGGGGGAGGCTACAATGAGCAGTTCTTC.

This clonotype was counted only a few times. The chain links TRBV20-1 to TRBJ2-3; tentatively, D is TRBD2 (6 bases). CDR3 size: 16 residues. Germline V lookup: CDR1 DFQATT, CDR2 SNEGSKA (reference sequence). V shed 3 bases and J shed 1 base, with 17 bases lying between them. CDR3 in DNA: TGCAGTGCTAGCGGGAGCTTTTCTTCGGGCACAGATACGCAGTATTTT. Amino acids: CSASGSFSSGTDTQYF.

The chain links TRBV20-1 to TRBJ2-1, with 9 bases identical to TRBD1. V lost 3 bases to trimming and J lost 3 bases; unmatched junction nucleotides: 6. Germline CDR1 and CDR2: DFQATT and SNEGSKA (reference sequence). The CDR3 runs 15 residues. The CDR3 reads CSASRGTGSYNEQFF. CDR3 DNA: TGCAGTGCTAGCCGTGGGACAGGGAGCTACAATGAGCAGTTCTTC.

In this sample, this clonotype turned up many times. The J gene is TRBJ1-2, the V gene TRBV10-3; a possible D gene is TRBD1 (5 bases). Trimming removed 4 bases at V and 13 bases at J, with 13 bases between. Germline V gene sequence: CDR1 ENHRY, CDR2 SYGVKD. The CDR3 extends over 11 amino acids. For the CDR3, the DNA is TGTGCCATCAGTGGGGACCGGAAAGCCACCTTC. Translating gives CAISGDRKATF.

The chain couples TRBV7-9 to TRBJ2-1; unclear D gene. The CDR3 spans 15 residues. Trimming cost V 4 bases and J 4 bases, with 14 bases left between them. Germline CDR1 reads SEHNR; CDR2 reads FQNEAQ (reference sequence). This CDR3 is CASSYDSGRYNEQFF. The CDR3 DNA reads TGTGCCAGCAGCTACGACTCCGGACGGTACAATGAGCAGTTCTTC.

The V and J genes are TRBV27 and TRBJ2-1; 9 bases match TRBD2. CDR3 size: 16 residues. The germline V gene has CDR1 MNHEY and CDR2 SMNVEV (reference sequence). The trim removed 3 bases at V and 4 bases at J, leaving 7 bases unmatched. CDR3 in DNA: TGTGCCAGCAGTTTGCGGCTAGCGGGATGGTACAATGAGCAGTTCTTC. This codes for CASSLRLAGWYNEQFF.

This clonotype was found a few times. This chain's CDR3 is CASSYSPGSTEAFF. CDR3 nucleotide sequence: TGTGCCAGCAGTTACTCTCCGGGGAGCACTGAAGCTTTCTTT. The V gene is TRBV6-6, the J gene TRBJ1-1; D gene ambiguous. This CDR3 contains 14 residues. Trimming stripped 0 bases from V and 4 bases from J, with 9 bases between. Germline values: CDR1 MNHNY, CDR2 SVGAGI (reference sequence).

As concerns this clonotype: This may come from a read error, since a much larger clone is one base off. The CDR3 DNA sequence: TGCAGCGTTGTAGGACAGGGAAAGGGGGTGACAGATACGCAGTATTTT. Translation gives CSVVGQGKGVTDTQYF. V and J are TRBV29-1 and TRBJ2-3, with TRBD1 matching over 8 bases. This CDR3 has 16 amino acids. Germline V gives CDR1 SQVTM, CDR2 ANQGSEA. J was trimmed by 3 bases and V by 4 bases; bases with no gene match: 12.

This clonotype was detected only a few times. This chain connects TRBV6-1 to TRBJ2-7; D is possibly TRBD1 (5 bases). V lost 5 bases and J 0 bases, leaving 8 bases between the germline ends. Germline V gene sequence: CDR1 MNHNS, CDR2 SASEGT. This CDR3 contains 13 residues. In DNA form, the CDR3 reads TGTGCCAGCAGTCCACAGGTCTCCTACGAGCAGTACTTC. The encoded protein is CASSPQVSYEQYF.

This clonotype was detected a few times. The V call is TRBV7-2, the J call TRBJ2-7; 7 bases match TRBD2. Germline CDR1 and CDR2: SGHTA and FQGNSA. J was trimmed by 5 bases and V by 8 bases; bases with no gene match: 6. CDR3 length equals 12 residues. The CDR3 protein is CTSGRAWDEQYF. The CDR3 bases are TGTACCAGCGGGAGGGCCTGGGACGAGCAGTACTTC.